The next 26 T cell receptor beta chains were all read from a single sample in a study of regulatory T cells in long-lasting Graves disease. The authors built TCR beta libraries using iRepertoire HTBI primers and Arm-PCR of CDR3 regions. TCRdb reprocessed the multiplex PCR reads via MiXCR and lists one record per CDR3 protein. The table shows a few hundred thousand distinct CDR3 sequences, with 15% to 20% occurring only once. Time point specified: newly diagnosed GD, antithyroid drugs for less than 3 months. PBMC-derived RNA was used for the TCR library. The sample was also reused in another study, on T cells in Graves' hyperthyroidism and ophthalmopathy.

The sequencing used peripheral blood mononuclear cells (PBMCs), collected at new diagnosis, from a patient treated with antithyroid drugs. These receptors all stem from a woman aged 25-40 years with Graves disease.

This clonotype was seen at least ten times. One end of the junction is discordant with germline, which a read error may explain. This chain connects TRBV7-7 to TRBJ2-3, with D perhaps TRBD1 or TRBD2 (5 bases each). Germline V gene sequence: CDR1 SSHAT, CDR2 FNYEAQ (reference sequence). CDR3 size: 17 residues. The CDR3 sequence: CASSLSPGRGGTDTQYF. The DNA of the CDR3 is TGTGCTAGCAGCTTATCACCGGGACGGGGAGGCACAGATACGCAGTATTTT. The whole variable domain, remainder taken from reference TRBV7-7 and TRBJ2-3, is GAGVSQSPRYKVTKRGQDVTLRCDPISSHATLYWYQQALGQGPEFLTYFNYEAQPDKSGLPSDRFSAERPEGSISTLTIQRTEQRDSAMYRCASSLSPGRGGTDTQYFGPGTRLTVL.

This clonotype was recorded many times. This chain joins TRBV12-3 or TRBV12-4 and TRBJ1-3; D unclear. The CDR3 sequence is 13 residues long. V was trimmed by 2 bases and J by 4 bases, leaving 6 bases between them. CDR3 loop: CASSLFSGNTIYF. The DNA of the CDR3 is TGTGCCAGCAGTTTATTTTCCGGAAACACCATATATTTT.

This clonotype was detected many times. The chain is built from TRBV3-1 and TRBJ2-7, with D maybe TRBD1 (5 bases). There are 13 residues in the CDR3. Trimming took 5 bases from V and 2 from J, leaving 10 bases between them. Germline CDR1 reads LGHDT; CDR2 reads YNNKEL (reference sequence). Written as DNA, the CDR3 is TGTGCCAGCAGCTGGACACCCACCTACGAGCAGTACTTC. Protein product: CASSWTPTYEQYF.

On this clonotype: Given a much more abundant clone one base away, this may be a read error. The rearrangement uses TRBV27 and TRBJ2-2; 10 bases are shared with TRBD1. Trimming took 6 bases from V and 3 from J; bases not matched to a gene: 4. Germline values: CDR1 MNHEY, CDR2 SMNVEV (reference sequence). CDR3 length: 15 residues. CDR3 sequence: CASRSGTGDTGELFF. The CDR3 nucleotides are TGTGCCAGCAGGAGCGGGACAGGGGACACCGGGGAGCTGTTTTTT.

There are many counts of this clonotype. The chain recombines TRBV27 with TRBJ1-1, with D unresolved. The CDR3 spans 14 residues. Germline V gives CDR1 MNHEY, CDR2 SMNVEV (reference sequence). Trimming left V 6 bases short and J 3 bases short, with 14 bases between. The CDR3 loop reads CASSLTPGYTEAFF. Written as DNA, the CDR3 is TGTGCCAGCAGCCTCACTCCGGGCTACACTGAAGCTTTCTTT.

Ten or more counts support this clonotype. The CDR3 reads CAISESPERPEAFF. The DNA for the CDR3 is TGTGCCATCAGTGAGTCCCCCGAACGACCTGAAGCTTTCTTT. The chain carries TRBV10-3 and TRBJ1-1, with D unresolved. V lost 0 bases and J 6 bases, leaving 11 bases between the germline ends. The CDR3 spans 14 residues. The V gene's germline CDR1 is ENHRY and CDR2 SYGVKD.

The chain joins TRBV29-1 to TRBJ2-1; TRBD2 aligns across 9 bases. With V trimmed by 1 base and J by 6 bases, 4 bases remained unmatched. The germline V gene has CDR1 SQVTM and CDR2 ANQGSEA. This CDR3 comprises 14 residues. The DNA of the CDR3 is TGCAGCGTTGAAGGGGGAGCGGGAGGCAATGAGCAGTTCTTC. Translated: CSVEGGAGGNEQFF.

This clonotype was seen many times. J is TRBJ2-7 and V is TRBV5-5, with 7 nucleotides matching TRBD1. The CDR3 consists of 15 residues. The ends lost 2 bases at V and 3 bases at J; junction bases unmatched: 8. Germline CDR1 and CDR2: SGHKS and YYEKEE (reference sequence). CDR3 amino acids: CASSLFWTGDYEQYF. The CDR3 region has the DNA TGTGCCAGCAGCTTATTCTGGACAGGAGACTACGAGCAGTACTTC.

V is TRBV20-1 and J is TRBJ2-7; tentative D call: TRBD1 (5 bases). V was clipped by 0 bases and J by 4 bases, with 16 bases between them. Germline assignment: CDR1 DFQATT and CDR2 SNEGSKA (reference sequence). The CDR3 contains 15 residues. In DNA form, the CDR3 reads TGCAGTGCTAGAGATTGGAAGGCAGGGAATTACGAGCAGTACTTC. This translates into CSARDWKAGNYEQYF.

This clonotype was counted ten times or more. V is TRBV2 and J is TRBJ1-5; D not certain. This CDR3 has 16 amino acids. Germline CDR1 and CDR2: SNHLY and FYNNEI. Trimming stripped 1 base from V and 7 bases from J, with 17 bases between. The CDR3, as DNA: TGTGCCAGCAGTGAAGATCGCAGGTCAAGTGGGCAGCCCCAGCATTTT. Protein sequence: CASSEDRRSSGQPQHF.

This clonotype was detected many times. V usage is TRBV20-1 and J usage is TRBJ1-2; D is ambiguous. Germline V lookup: CDR1 DFQATT, CDR2 SNEGSKA (reference sequence). V was cut by 6 bases and J by 2 bases, with 10 bases left in between. This CDR3 contains 12 residues. CDR3 loop: CSAKTGNYGYTF. DNA of the CDR3: TGCAGTGCGAAGACGGGGAACTATGGCTACACCTTC.

This clonotype was observed at least ten times. The chain links TRBV4-1 to TRBJ1-5, with D tentatively TRBD1 (6 bases). CDR3 length: 17 amino acids. V was cut by 2 bases and J by 0 bases, with 14 bases left in between. CDR1 and CDR2 from the germline V gene are MGHRA and YSYEKL. The CDR3 region is CASSQPGGQFSNQPQHF. The CDR3 DNA sequence: TGCGCCAGCAGCCAACCGGGGGGACAATTTAGCAATCAGCCCCAGCATTTT.

V and J are TRBV9 and TRBJ1-2; no definite D call. The germline V gene has CDR1 SGDLS and CDR2 YYNGEE. The CDR3 runs 14 residues. Trimming took 3 bases from V and 6 from J, leaving 15 bases between them. The CDR3 DNA reads TGTGCCAGCAGCGAAGTCTCCTCACCCCATGGCTACACCTTC. It is translated as CASSEVSSPHGYTF.

The chain joins TRBV20-1 to TRBJ2-7; 9 positions match TRBD1. Germline lookup yields CDR1 DFQATT and CDR2 SNEGSKA (reference sequence). V was pared by 7 bases and J by 6 bases, with 4 bases of the junction left unmatched. The length of the CDR3 is 11 residues. CDR3 residues: CSGNRGREQYF. CDR3 DNA: TGCAGTGGTAACAGGGGGCGCGAGCAGTACTTC.

This clonotype was seen a handful of times. J is TRBJ1-2 and V is TRBV10-3; the match to TRBD1 covers 9 bases. Losses at the gene ends were 0 bases for V and 8 bases for J; bases not matched to a gene: 4. The CDR3 consists of 14 residues. From germline, CDR1 is ENHRY and CDR2 SYGVKD. The CDR3 region has the DNA TGTGCCATCAGTGAGTCCGGGACAGGGACCGGCTACACCTTC. Amino acid sequence: CAISESGTGTGYTF.

Turning to this clonotype: One end of the junction fails to match germline, which may point to a read error. The chain couples TRBV7-2 to TRBJ2-5; unclear D gene. Germline V gene lookup returns CDR1 SGHTA and CDR2 FQGNSA. This CDR3 contains 14 residues. DNA of the CDR3: TGTGCCAGCAGCTTAAAGGAACCCCAAGGGACCCAGTACTTC. Encoded protein: CASSLKEPQGTQYF.

This clonotype was observed many times. V usage is TRBV5-8 and J usage is TRBJ1-4; possibly TRBD1 for D (5 bases). There are 18 residues in the CDR3. Trimming shortened V by 5 bases and J by 8 bases, and 28 bases separated the two germline ends. Germline CDR1 SGHTS, CDR2 YDEGEE. The CDR3 region is CASRNHAGGGSGTEKLFF. The CDR3 bases are TGTGCCAGCAGGAATCATGCTGGGGGAGGTAGTGGTACCGAAAAACTGTTTTTT.

This clonotype was counted at least ten times. V is TRBV12-3 or TRBV12-4 and J is TRBJ1-3; 7 bases are a match to TRBD1. CDR3 size: 15 residues. V shed 7 bases, J shed 4 bases, and the junction held 10 bases outside the gene matches. This CDR3 is CASTFNRGGGNTIYF. The DNA of the CDR3 is TGTGCCAGCACCTTTAACAGGGGCGGCGGAAACACCATATATTTT.

This clonotype was counted ten times or more. This chain uses TRBV20-1 with TRBJ2-4; TRBD1 is a possible D gene (6 bases). In germline, CDR1 is DFQATT, CDR2 SNEGSKA (reference sequence). The ends were cut back, 4 bases at V and 0 bases at J, with 16 bases in the middle. The CDR3 spans 16 residues. The CDR3 DNA sequence: TGCAGTGCTAAGGACAGCGAGGCCTTAGCCAAAAACATTCAGTACTTC. The encoded protein is CSAKDSEALAKNIQYF.

This clonotype showed up many times. This chain uses TRBV6-2 or TRBV6-3 with TRBJ1-2; TRBD1 matches 9 bases. The V and J ends lost 4 bases and 5 bases, in that order; junction bases with no gene match: 5. CDR3 length: 14 residues. Germline CDR1 MNHEY, CDR2 SVGEGT. CDR3 protein: CASSWTGEVYGYTF. The CDR3 bases are TGTGCCAGCAGTTGGACAGGGGAGGTGTATGGCTACACCTTC.

This clonotype has a count of ten or more. The gene calls are TRBV28 and TRBJ2-2; no reliable D call. Germline V gives CDR1 MDHEN, CDR2 SYDVKM. Trimming took 10 bases from V and 4 from J, leaving 13 bases between them. The CDR3 runs 13 residues. In DNA form, the CDR3 reads TGTGCCACCACTTCGCCGATCACCGGGGAGCTGTTTTTT. Encoded protein: CATTSPITGELFF.

The sample holds many counts of this clonotype. The rearrangement links TRBV27 to TRBJ2-7, with a tentative D call TRBD1 (5 bases). V was trimmed by 3 bases and J by 1 base, leaving 10 bases between them. Germline loops: CDR1 MNHEY, CDR2 SMNVEV (reference sequence). The CDR3 spans 14 residues. The CDR3 nucleotides are TGTGCCAGCAGTTTGGGCAGGGTATCCTACGAGCAGTACTTC. Encoded protein: CASSLGRVSYEQYF.

This clonotype was seen many times. The rearrangement joins TRBV9 to TRBJ2-1; 8 positions agree with TRBD2. Germline V gene lookup returns CDR1 SGDLS and CDR2 YYNGEE. The J segment lost 4 bases and the V segment lost 3 bases, leaving 6 bases of the junction unmatched. This CDR3 has 15 residues. The CDR3: CASSAGERGYNEQFF. CDR3 sequence (DNA): TGTGCCAGCAGCGCCGGAGAGCGGGGGTACAATGAGCAGTTCTTC.

The chain links TRBV7-8 to TRBJ1-1; no reliable D call. Per germline, CDR1 SGHVS and CDR2 FQNEAQ. The CDR3 extends over 12 amino acids. Between the trimmed V and J ends, which lost 4 bases and 7 bases, there was a span of 10 bases. The CDR3, as DNA: TGTGCCAGCAGCTCTAAGGGTGATGAAGCTTTCTTT. Translating it yields CASSSKGDEAFF.

In this sample, this clonotype turned up many times. This chain uses TRBV18 with TRBJ1-1, with 9 bases that match TRBD1. V shed 2 bases, J shed 3 bases, and the junction held 4 bases outside the gene matches. The germline CDR1 and CDR2 sequences are KGHSH and LQKENI. The CDR3 sequence is 15 residues long. CDR3 protein: CASSPGQGIDTEAFF. The CDR3, as DNA: TGTGCCAGCTCACCAGGACAGGGGATCGACACTGAAGCTTTCTTT.

This clonotype was detected ten times or more. The V and J genes are TRBV12-3 or TRBV12-4 and TRBJ2-3; D is unclear. Trimming stripped 6 bases from V and 2 bases from J, with 9 bases between. This CDR3 region has 13 residues. CDR3 DNA sequence: TGTGCCAGCAGAGACGCGGACACAGATACGCAGTATTTT. Protein sequence: CASRDADTDTQYF.